The rows below give T cell receptor beta chains drawn from one sample of a study of memory CD4+ T cells and cytomegalovirus serostatus. TCRdb keeps only in-frame clones here, not all; method: immunoSEQ multiplex PCR. The table includes over 60,000 clones, 60% to 80% detected once. The sequenced material came from memory CD4+ T cells from blood. The receptors originated from an adult in good health and CMV-seronegative. The conserved cysteine and the conserved F or W are not part of the CDR3 here.

V	J	CDR3
TRBV4-1	TRBJ1-2	ASSHNRQGLGYT
TRBV7-9	TRBJ1-5	ASSLAGGPQH
TRBV28	TRBJ2-7	ASSLGGGGGYYEQY
TRBV30	TRBJ1-4	AWSGPGSRNEKLF
TRBV5-1	TRBJ1-4	ASSFLPGQGNEKLF
TRBV4-3	TRBJ2-1	ASSTYGDPSYNEQF
TRBV5-1	TRBJ1-2	ASSLRQGTHGYT
TRBV7-8	TRBJ1-5	ASSPLMLSNQPQH
TRBV30	TRBJ1-3	AWSLGYGNTIY
TRBV4-1	TRBJ2-7	ASSQGLAGASEQY
TRBV27	TRBJ1-1	ASWLRGGNTEAF